This T cell receptor (beta chain) was retrieved from a study of blood T cells in healthy people across ages. Study at large: Capture via template switching afforded approximately one barcoded beta molecule per two T cells.

In its sample, this clonotype was seen many times. Its antigen is not identified. Sample-barcoded 5' priming and a J-beta primer mix drove a second PCR of about 6 to 12 cycles. Each sample yielded at least 2.5 million CDR3-containing paired-end reads. One entry per CDR3 protein, called by TCRdb with MiXCR from the 5' RACE reads. The data contain around 1,500,000 distinct CDR3 sequences, roughly 40% of them singletons. Whole-study results and caveats: In older individuals, TCR beta diversity per million T cells was lower, falling roughly linearly with age.

Each sample yielded at least 5 micrograms of PBMC total RNA. Germline CDR1 is KGHDR and CDR2 is SFDVKD. The CDR3 length is 15 residues. V lost 12 bases and J lost 0, with 20 bases in between. The chain employs TRBV24-1 and TRBJ2-7; D is perhaps TRBD2 (5 bases). The TCR originated in a woman under 30 in good health. The material sequenced was blood. The CDR3 DNA reads as TGTGCCCCCACCCTCAGTCGGGATACCTCCTACGAGCAGTACTTC. Encoded protein: CAPTLSRDTSYEQYF.